This note documents a single T cell receptor (beta chain) sequence. Because it lacks the conserved phenylalanine or tryptophan at the end, this CDR3 is likely a read error. TCRbeta libraries were built with three rounds of nested PCR, modified from ARM-PCR. TCRdb re-called the multiplex PCR reads through MiXCR, storing one row per CDR3 protein. The table records approximately 62,000 distinct CDR3 sequences, around two thirds of them present only once. The CDR3 consists of 15 residues. Trimming took 5 bases from V and 6 from J, leaving 18 bases between them. Germline CDR1 and CDR2: SGHAT and FQNNGV. The sample originates from a study of tumor and adjacent non-tumor tissue in lung cancer. Background on the study: The patients, approximately nine men and 5 women, were roughly 30 to 85 with stage I to III disease.

RNA was extracted from bulk tissue without any cell sorting. This non-tumor lung sample came from over 3 cm beyond the tumor edge. Input material: distant non-tumor lung tissue. This rearrangement joins TRBV11-2 to TRBJ2-3; D possibly matches TRBD1 or TRBD2 (5 bases each). The TCR sequence derives from a man aged 70-80 years with non-small cell lung cancer. This CDR3 is CASSLIGAVTDTQYS. The DNA for the CDR3 is TGTGCCAGCAGCCTCATCGGGGCAGTCACGGATACGCAGTATTCT.